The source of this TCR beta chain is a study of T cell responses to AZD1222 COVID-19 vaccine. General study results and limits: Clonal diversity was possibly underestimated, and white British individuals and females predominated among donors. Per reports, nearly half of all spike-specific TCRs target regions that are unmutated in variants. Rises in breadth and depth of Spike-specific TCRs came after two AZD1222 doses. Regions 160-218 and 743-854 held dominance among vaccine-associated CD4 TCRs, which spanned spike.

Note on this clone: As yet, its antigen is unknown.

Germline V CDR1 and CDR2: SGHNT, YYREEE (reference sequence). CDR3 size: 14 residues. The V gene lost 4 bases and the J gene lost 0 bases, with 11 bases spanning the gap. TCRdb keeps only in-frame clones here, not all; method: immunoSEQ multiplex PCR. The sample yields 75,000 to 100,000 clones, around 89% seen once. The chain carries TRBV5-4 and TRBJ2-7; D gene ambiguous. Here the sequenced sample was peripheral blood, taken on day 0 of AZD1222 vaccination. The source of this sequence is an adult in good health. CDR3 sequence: CASSVETSSYEQYF. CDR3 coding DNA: TGTGCCAGCAGCGTTGAAACGAGCTCCTACGAGCAGTACTTC.